The 14 T cell receptor beta chains in this list originate from one sample, sequenced in a study of T cell responses to AZD1222 COVID-19 vaccine (dated by TCRdb to the early 2020s). Receptors were amplified or captured by the immunoSEQ multiplex PCR assay. The source is immuneACCESS, and TCRdb retained only in-frame sequences with V and J called. Part of the clones is not carried over; for the studies checked, unresolved V genes explain less than half of this, and the remainder is unexplained. The sample data list more than 95,000 clones, and approximately 89% of these were observed just once. The ten largest clones capture about 3.1% of the sample. The sample's time point, from its label and the paper: about 28 days (+/-7) after the second vaccine dose. In light of the paper, this sample's treatment or condition label describes: meningococcal conjugate vaccine given as trial control. This sample comprised peripheral blood, obtained 28 days after the second dose of the MenACWY control vaccine. The receptors here all came from an adult who received the MenACWY meningococcal vaccine as a control.

The rearrangement uses TRBV28 and TRBJ2-6; D call uncertain. The CDR3 has 13 amino acids. The germline V gene has CDR1 MDHEN and CDR2 SYDVKM. Between the trimmed V and J ends, which lost 10 bases and 2 bases, there was a span of 9 bases. The CDR3 loop reads CATVSPGANVLTF. CDR3 DNA: TGTGCCACCGTTAGTCCTGGGGCCAACGTCCTGACTTTC.

Comments on this clone: Lacking the conserved final phenylalanine or tryptophan, this CDR3 likely reflects a read error. The DNA is omitted, as the CDR3 cannot be located on it reliably, and the CDR3 follows TCRdb's listing. J is TRBJ1-2 and V is TRBV28; the listed D gene, TRBD1, was not tested against the DNA. Looked up from germline, CDR1 is MDHEN and CDR2 is SYDVKM. The CDR3 is 11 amino acids in total, end residues counted. CDR3 sequence: CASSPVLRDSP.

This clone has only one observation. The rearrangement joins TRBV5-5 to TRBJ2-7, with 9 bases identical to TRBD1. The CDR3 extends over 14 amino acids. V lost 3 bases and J lost 5; bases outside the gene matches: 6. Germline assignment: CDR1 SGHKS and CDR2 YYEKEE (reference sequence). The CDR3: CASSWGQGNNEQYF. In nucleotides, the CDR3 is TGTGCCAGCAGCTGGGGACAGGGTAATAACGAGCAGTACTTC. The variable domain in full, completed from reference TRBV5-5 and TRBJ2-7, reads DAGVTQSPTHLIKTRGQQVTLRCSPISGHKSVSWYQQVLGQGPQFIFQYYEKEERGRGNFPDRFSARQFPNYSSELNVNALLLGDSALYLCASSWGQGNNEQYFGPGTRLTVT.

This chain connects TRBV5-4 to TRBJ1-2, with D hard to call. Germline values: CDR1 SGHNT, CDR2 YYREEE (reference sequence). The CDR3 contains 12 residues. V gave up 2 bases and J gave up 1 base, with 3 bases separating them. The CDR3: CASSFDNYGYTF. The CDR3 nucleotides are TGTGCCAGCAGCTTCGATAACTATGGCTACACCTTC.

CDR3 DNA: TGCGCCAGCAGCTTGGACGCAGGGAATGGCTACACCTTC. Its translation is CASSLDAGNGYTF. This chain connects TRBV5-1 to TRBJ1-2; a weak D match, TRBD1 (5 bases). Germline values: CDR1 SGHRS, CDR2 YFSETQ. This CDR3 is built from 13 residues. Trimming stripped 0 bases from V and 6 bases from J, with 9 bases between.

This chain links TRBV28 with TRBJ1-5; weak D call: TRBD1 (5 bases). The germline V and J ends were trimmed by 1 base and 0 bases, with 7 bases remaining between them. Germline V gives CDR1 MDHEN, CDR2 SYDVKM. The CDR3 sequence is 15 residues long. The CDR3 loop is CASSLFQGSNQPQHF. The CDR3 coding sequence is TGTGCCAGCAGTTTATTCCAGGGTAGCAATCAGCCCCAGCATTTT.

V is TRBV9 and J is TRBJ1-2; 7 bases are shared with TRBD1. With V trimmed by 2 bases and J by 2 bases, 3 bases remained unmatched. CDR1 is SGDLS, CDR2 YYNGEE, per germline. There are 14 residues in the CDR3. CDR3: CASSVGRGNYGYTF. In DNA, the CDR3 is TGTGCCAGCAGCGTTGGCAGGGGGAACTATGGCTACACCTTC.

This chain connects TRBV5-1 to TRBJ2-7; 8 bases agree with TRBD1. V dropped 0 bases and J dropped 2; count of bases not matched to a gene: 4. The CDR3 consists of 15 residues. Germline values: CDR1 SGHRS, CDR2 YFSETQ. The CDR3 bases are TGCGCCAGCAGCTTGGCGGGACAGGCGACCTACGAGCAGTACTTC. Its protein is CASSLAGQATYEQYF.

V usage is TRBV13 and J usage is TRBJ2-7; D perhaps matches TRBD1 (6 bases). The CDR3 consists of 14 residues. CDR1 PRHDT and CDR2 FYEKMQ come from the germline V gene (reference sequence). Trimming removed 8 bases from V and 2 bases from J, with 16 bases in between. The CDR3 is CASSGGLLTYEQYF. The CDR3 coding sequence is TGTGCCAGCTCTGGGGGCCTCCTGACCTACGAGCAGTACTTC.

The chain employs TRBV28 and TRBJ2-7; no definite D call. The CDR3 is 11 amino acids. V was clipped by 4 bases and J by 3 bases, with 4 bases between them. Looked up from germline, CDR1 is MDHEN and CDR2 is SYDVKM. The DNA for the CDR3 is TGTGCCAGCAGTTATAACTACGAGCAGTACTTC. Residues: CASSYNYEQYF.

The V gene is TRBV5-4, the J gene TRBJ2-5, with 9 bases aligning to TRBD1. J was trimmed by 5 bases and V by 4 bases; bases with no gene match: 3. This CDR3 comprises 13 residues. Germline CDR1 is SGHNT and CDR2 is YYREEE (reference sequence). The CDR3 loop is CASSPGQGETQYF. The CDR3 nucleotides are TGTGCCAGCAGCCCCGGACAGGGGGAGACCCAGTACTTC.

The chain links TRBV14 to TRBJ2-7; tentative D call: TRBD1 (5 bases). The CDR3 contains 15 residues. Germline CDR1 SGHDN, CDR2 FVKESK. Trimming left V 2 bases short and J 0 bases short, with 11 bases between. The CDR3 sequence is CASSQRGSPSYEQYF. The CDR3 nucleotides read TGTGCCAGCAGCCAAAGGGGCAGTCCCTCCTACGAGCAGTACTTC.

The rearrangement links TRBV4-1 to TRBJ2-1; 9 bases are shared with TRBD2. Germline V gives CDR1 MGHRA, CDR2 YSYEKL. This CDR3 has 18 amino acids. Trimming took 0 bases from V and 2 from J; bases not matched to a gene: 8. CDR3 nucleotide sequence: TGCGCCAGCAGCCAAGATCGGGTAGCGGGGGCGGCCTACAATGAGCAGTTCTTC. The encoded protein is CASSQDRVAGAAYNEQFF.

The chain carries TRBV2 and TRBJ1-1; the D is unclear. V was clipped by 6 bases and J by 7 bases, with 18 bases between them. The CDR3 is made up of 14 amino acids. Per germline, CDR1 SNHLY and CDR2 FYNNEI. The CDR3 bases are TGTGCCAGCAGAAACCGGCGGAACAGTGATGAAGCTTTCTTT. Residues: CASRNRRNSDEAFF.